Presented here are 31 T cell receptor beta chains from one specimen sequenced in a study of CD8 T cells in ankylosing spondylitis. TCRdb reprocessed the 5' RACE reads with MiXCR, giving one entry per CDR3 protein. The profile covers about 140,000 distinct CDR3 sequences, with around 32% appearing a single time and 6% taken by the ten largest. Material: synovial fluid, either unsorted or a sorted T cell fraction (not recorded which). The receptors shown here come from a male donor with ankylosing spondylitis.

J is TRBJ2-2 and V is TRBV20-1, with D perhaps matching TRBD2 (6 bases). The germline V gene has CDR1 DFQATT and CDR2 SNEGSKA (reference sequence). The CDR3 has 15 residues. V was pared by 5 bases and J by 3 bases, with 16 bases between. CDR3: CSASDIGSDTGELFF. The CDR3 bases are TGCAGTGCTTCCGATATCGGGAGCGACACCGGGGAGCTGTTTTTT.

The chain joins TRBV7-2 to TRBJ1-2, with D unresolved. The germline CDR1 and CDR2 sequences are SGHTA and FQGNSA. The CDR3 extends over 9 amino acids. The V end was cut by 5 bases, the J end by 6 bases, with 1 base between. CDR3 DNA: TGTGCCAGCAGCAATGGCTACACCTTC. Amino acids: CASSNGYTF.

The chain recombines TRBV6-6 with TRBJ2-5; D is perhaps TRBD2 (6 bases). The CDR3 is 13 residues long. Germline CDR1 and CDR2: MNHNY and SVGAGI (reference sequence). The V and J ends lost 6 bases and 7 bases respectively, with 15 bases between them. The CDR3 region is CASSRRGTVTQYF. The DNA of the CDR3 is TGTGCCAGCAGCAGACGGGGGACGGTGACCCAGTACTTC.

Only a few counts were recorded for this clonotype. The junction shows a germline mismatch at one end, possibly a read error. The chain employs TRBV6-5 and TRBJ2-7, with 12 bases aligning to TRBD2. The CDR3 contains 15 residues. Germline assignment: CDR1 MNHEY and CDR2 SVGAGI. The DNA of the CDR3 is TGTGCCAGCAGTTACTCCAAACTAGCGGGGGGTTCCTACCACTTC. This encodes CASSYSKLAGGSYHF.

The V gene is TRBV29-1, the J gene TRBJ2-3, with TRBD2 matching over 13 bases. Looked up from germline, CDR1 is SQVTM and CDR2 is ANQGSEA. J was trimmed by 0 bases and V by 6 bases; bases with no gene match: 3. The CDR3 has 15 amino acids. The CDR3 DNA follows: TGCAGCGTGCGGACTAGCGGGGGTAGCACAGATACGCAGTATTTT. This codes for CSVRTSGGSTDTQYF.

This clonotype was observed at least ten times. This chain links TRBV28 with TRBJ1-5; D not resolved. CDR1 and CDR2 from the germline V gene are MDHEN and SYDVKM. The CDR3 totals 16 residues. Deletions cut 3 bases from V and 0 bases from J, with 12 bases between. This CDR3 reads CASSFASGNSNQPQHF. CDR3 DNA: TGTGCCAGCAGTTTCGCTTCTGGGAATAGCAATCAGCCCCAGCATTTT.

This clonotype was detected ten times or more. The rearrangement joins TRBV20-1 to TRBJ1-5; no clear D gene. The germline gives CDR1 DFQATT, CDR2 SNEGSKA (reference sequence). Trimming pared 1 base from V and 8 bases from J, leaving 12 bases between. This CDR3 is 13 amino acids long. In DNA, the CDR3 is TGCAGTGCTAGAGGGCAGGCCGGGGAGCCCCAGCATTTT. The encoded protein is CSARGQAGEPQHF.

V and J are TRBV3-1 and TRBJ1-3; D ambiguous. With 1 base removed from V and 0 bases from J, the gap between germline ends came to 7 bases. The CDR3 spans 15 residues. Germline V gene lookup returns CDR1 LGHDT and CDR2 YNNKEL (reference sequence). The CDR3 DNA reads TGTGCCAGCAGCCAAGGTCCGTACTCTGGAAACACCATATATTTT. Encoded protein: CASSQGPYSGNTIYF. The full variable domain, its missing parts supplied by reference TRBV3-1 and TRBJ1-3, is DTAVSQTPKYLVTQMGNDKSIKCEQNLGHDTMYWYKQDSKKFLKIMFSYNNKELIINETVPNRFSPKSPDKAHLNLHINSLELGDSAVYFCASSQGPYSGNTIYFGEGSWLTVV.

The V gene is TRBV29-1, the J gene TRBJ1-1; 7 bases align to TRBD1. Germline CDR1 reads SQVTM; CDR2 reads ANQGSEA. This CDR3 contains 14 residues. After removal of 3 bases from V and 1 base from J, the junction contained 5 bases not matched to a gene. In DNA form, the CDR3 reads TGCAGCGTTGATCCGGGACAGCAGAACACTGAAGCTTTCTTT. Its protein is CSVDPGQQNTEAFF.

The CDR3 region is CASTDGNYGYTF. CDR3 DNA: TGTGCCAGCACCGACGGTAACTATGGCTACACCTTC. This rearrangement joins TRBV13 to TRBJ1-2, with D uncertain. The CDR3 length is 12 residues. Deletions cut 7 bases from V and 1 base from J, with 7 bases between. The germline V gene has CDR1 PRHDT and CDR2 FYEKMQ (reference sequence). The full variable domain, in which reference TRBV13 and TRBJ1-2 provide the parts outside the CDR3, is AAGVIQSPRHLIKEKRETATLKCYPIPRHDTVYWYQQGPGQDPQFLISFYEKMQSDKGSIPDRFSAQQFSDYHSELNMSSLELGDSALYFCASTDGNYGYTFGSGTRLTVV.

V gene TRBV7-8 combines with J gene TRBJ2-7, with TRBD2 matching 7 bases. Germline CDR1 SGHVS, CDR2 FQNEAQ. The CDR3 is made up of 15 amino acids. V shed 6 bases and J 0 bases; nucleotides not matched to a gene: 8. The CDR3 nucleotides are TGTGCCAGCAGTTCGCTAAGCGGGGTCTCCTACGAGCAGTACTTC. Translating gives CASSSLSGVSYEQYF.

This clonotype occurred a few times. The rearrangement joins TRBV7-2 to TRBJ2-7; D possibly corresponds to TRBD2 (6 bases). The V end lost 2 bases, the J end lost 5 bases, and 22 bases lay between the germline ends. Germline V gene sequence: CDR1 SGHTA, CDR2 FQGNSA. The CDR3 runs to 17 residues. The CDR3 spells CASSLSPLASLNHEQYF. The CDR3 DNA reads as TGTGCCAGCAGCTTATCACCTCTAGCGTCCCTCAATCACGAGCAGTACTTC.

The chain uses TRBV15 and TRBJ2-1; D gene unclear. Trimming removed 0 bases at V and 7 bases at J, with 7 bases between. The CDR3 has 13 residues. Per the germline V gene, CDR1 is LNHNV and CDR2 is YYDKDF (reference sequence). The chain's CDR3 is CATSRDGRNEQFF. In nucleotides, the CDR3 is TGTGCCACCAGCAGAGACGGAAGAAATGAGCAGTTCTTC. The whole variable domain, filled in from reference TRBV15 and TRBJ2-1, reads DAMVIQNPRYQVTQFGKPVTLSCSQTLNHNVMYWYQQKSSQAPKLLFHYYDKDFNNEADTPDNFQSRRPNTSFCFLDIRSPGLGDTAMYLCATSRDGRNEQFFGPGTRLTVL.

The chain has TRBV12-3 or TRBV12-4 and TRBJ2-7; D might be TRBD1 (6 bases). V lost 5 bases and J lost 6, with 11 bases in between. The CDR3 loop spans 12 amino acids. The CDR3 loop is CASSPTGPEQYF. CDR3 nucleotide sequence: TGTGCCAGCAGTCCAACAGGGCCCGAGCAGTACTTC.

This clonotype has just a few counts. The CDR3 reads CSARDQGQSSHSGANVLTF. In DNA, the CDR3 is TGCAGTGCTAGAGATCAGGGACAGTCCTCCCACTCTGGGGCCAACGTCCTGACTTTC. The genes are TRBV20-1 and TRBJ2-6; 7 nucleotides align to TRBD1. With 0 bases clipped from V and 0 bases from J, the junction kept 11 bases outside the gene matches. This CDR3 is built from 19 residues. Germline values: CDR1 DFQATT, CDR2 SNEGSKA (reference sequence).

V is TRBV30 and J is TRBJ1-6; D not resolved. The CDR3 runs to 13 residues. CDR1 is GTSNPN, CDR2 SVGIG, per germline (reference sequence). Trimming shortened V by 0 bases and J by 11 bases, and 11 bases separated the two germline ends. The CDR3: CAWSVEGLTPLHF. The CDR3 nucleotides read TGTGCCTGGAGTGTAGAGGGATTGACACCCCTCCACTTT.

The chain carries TRBV5-1 and TRBJ1-6; TRBD1 matches 8 bases. With V trimmed by 4 bases and J by 5 bases, 5 bases remained unmatched. Germline CDR1 is SGHRS and CDR2 is YFSETQ. This CDR3 comprises 15 residues. The CDR3 here is CASSAGGSHNSPLHF. The CDR3 coding sequence is TGCGCCAGCAGCGCAGGGGGCAGCCATAATTCACCCCTCCACTTT.

The rearrangement links TRBV29-1 to TRBJ1-1; weak D call: TRBD1 (6 bases). Germline CDR1 SQVTM, CDR2 ANQGSEA. Trimming removed 1 base from V and 5 bases from J, with 11 bases in between. The CDR3 covers 13 residues. CDR3 sequence reads: CSVEGQGKTEAFF. Written as DNA, the CDR3 is TGCAGCGTTGAAGGGCAGGGGAAAACTGAAGCTTTCTTT. Combining the CDR3 with reference TRBV29-1 and TRBJ1-1 gives the whole variable domain SAVISQKPSRDICQRGTSLTIQCQVDSQVTMMFWYRQQPGQSLTLIATANQGSEATYESGFVIDKFPISRPNLTFSTLTVSNMSPEDSSIYLCSVEGQGKTEAFFGQGTRLTVV.

A remark on this clonotype: Germline and junction disagree at one end, which may indicate a read error. The genes are TRBV7-8 and TRBJ1-1; 9 bases are shared with TRBD1. Germline V gene sequence: CDR1 SGHVS, CDR2 FQNEAQ. There are 15 residues in the CDR3. CDR3: CASSFREDRGTEVFF. CDR3 sequence (DNA): TGTGCCAGCAGCTTTCGGGAAGACAGGGGGACTGAAGTTTTCTTT.

The rearrangement links TRBV25-1 to TRBJ1-4, with D tentatively TRBD1 (6 bases). The CDR3 runs 13 residues. V lost 2 bases to trimming and J lost 11 bases, with 12 bases between them. The germline CDR1 and CDR2 sequences are MGHDK and SYGVNS. CDR3 loop: CASSEGGQRKLFF. CDR3 DNA: TGTGCCAGCAGTGAAGGGGGGCAGCGGAAACTGTTTTTT.

The chain links TRBV29-1 to TRBJ1-1; tentative D call: TRBD1 (6 bases). V lost 4 bases and J lost 1, with 10 bases in between. Germline V gene data show CDR1 as SQVTM and CDR2 as ANQGSEA. The CDR3 has 13 amino acids. The CDR3 sequence is CSVGGAGNTEAFF. The CDR3 DNA sequence: TGCAGCGTTGGGGGGGCGGGGAACACTGAAGCTTTCTTT.

This CDR3 is CASSSQGKPQPQHF. CDR3 in DNA: TGTGCCAGCAGTTCACAGGGGAAACCTCAGCCCCAGCATTTT. This chain uses TRBV28 with TRBJ1-5, with TRBD1 matching 7 bases. The J segment lost 6 bases and the V segment lost 4 bases, leaving 6 bases of the junction unmatched. The CDR3 contains 14 residues. CDR1 MDHEN and CDR2 SYDVKM come from the germline V gene.

Here the CDR3 DNA reads TGTGCCAGCAGCCAAGTACGAGGCTTGTGGGGCTACACCTTC. It encodes CASSQVRGLWGYTF. J is TRBJ1-2 and V is TRBV14; D remains ambiguous. The CDR3 covers 14 residues. V gave up 1 base and J gave up 8 bases, with 14 bases separating them. CDR1 SGHDN and CDR2 FVKESK come from the germline V gene.

The V and J genes are TRBV12-3 or TRBV12-4 and TRBJ1-4; D is perhaps TRBD1 (5 bases). CDR3 size: 16 residues. V was clipped by 5 bases and J by 5 bases, with 18 bases between them. In nucleotides, the CDR3 is TGTGCCAGCAGTAGCCTCCTCGGGGGAGAGAATGAAAAACTGTTTTTT. As protein: CASSSLLGGENEKLFF.

This clonotype showed up just a few times. The chain uses TRBV21-1 and TRBJ1-5. TRBV21-1 has pseudogene status. The CDR3 length is 14 residues. DNA of the CDR3: TGTGCCAGCAGCAAGGGGAAGGGAGGGCAGCCCCAGCATTTT. Amino acids: CASSKGKGGQPQHF.

In its sample, this clonotype was seen a few times. The V call is TRBV20-1, the J call TRBJ1-3; TRBD1 matches 7 bases. The germline CDR1 and CDR2 sequences are DFQATT and SNEGSKA (reference sequence). The CDR3 sequence is 16 residues long. V shed 3 bases, J shed 0 bases, and the junction held 8 bases outside the gene matches. As DNA, the CDR3 is TGCAGTGCTAGTAAGGCAACAGGGGACTCTGGAAACACCATATATTTT. Translating gives CSASKATGDSGNTIYF.

This clonotype was picked up many times. The gene calls are TRBV20-1 and TRBJ2-7; the D gene is possibly TRBD1 (6 bases). This CDR3 comprises 12 residues. Trimming removed 3 bases at V and 6 bases at J, with 12 bases between. Germline CDR1 DFQATT, CDR2 SNEGSKA (reference sequence). In nucleotides, the CDR3 is TGCAGTGCTAGGAAACAGGGAACCGAGCAGTACTTC. Translating it yields CSARKQGTEQYF.

V gene TRBV7-9 combines with J gene TRBJ2-7; 10 positions match TRBD2. Germline values: CDR1 SEHNR, CDR2 FQNEAQ (reference sequence). The CDR3 length is 15 residues. Losses at the gene ends were 3 bases for V and 2 bases for J; bases not matched to a gene: 4. The CDR3 is CASSFWTSGTYEQYF. As DNA, the CDR3 is TGTGCCAGCAGCTTCTGGACTAGCGGAACCTACGAGCAGTACTTC.

The rearrangement joins TRBV29-1 to TRBJ2-2, with TRBD1 as a possible D gene (6 bases). The V and J ends lost 7 bases and 0 bases respectively, with 9 bases between them. The length of the CDR3 is 13 residues. The germline CDR1 and CDR2 sequences are SQVTM and ANQGSEA. CDR3 nucleotide sequence: TGCAGCGGCAGGGGTTCGAACACCGGGGAGCTGTTTTTT. This encodes CSGRGSNTGELFF.

The rearrangement joins TRBV18 to TRBJ1-1; no firm D call. Per germline, CDR1 KGHSH and CDR2 LQKENI. Trimming removed 4 bases at V and 6 bases at J, with 12 bases between. The CDR3 is 13 residues long. Here the CDR3 DNA reads TGTGCCAGCTCACAGTCGGGGTTCGCTGAAGCTTTCTTT. Its protein product is CASSQSGFAEAFF.

The V and J genes are TRBV6-5 and TRBJ2-5, with a tentative D call TRBD2 (6 bases). The CDR3 runs to 15 residues. V dropped 2 bases and J dropped 2 bases, with 12 bases sitting between them. Per germline, CDR1 MNHEY and CDR2 SVGAGI. The CDR3 nucleotides are TGTGCCAGCAGTTACGCGGGGAGCTATCAAGAGACCCAGTACTTC. It codes for CASSYAGSYQETQYF.